This T cell receptor beta chain is drawn from a study of blood T cell repertoires in COVID-19. V gave up 3 bases and J gave up 1 base, with 21 bases separating them. The CDR3 loop spans 18 amino acids. The germline V gene has CDR1 KGHSH and CDR2 LQKENI. Repertoires were generated with immunoSEQ multiplex PCR, while TCRdb's copy carries only in-frame clones and drops some. Here the sample spans over 350,000 clones, just over 85% being singletons. The V and J genes are TRBV18 and TRBJ1-1; D unresolved. This receptor was identified in a woman in her twenties or thirties with active or convalescent COVID-19. Sequenced: peripheral blood. Here the CDR3 DNA reads TGTGCCAGCTCACCTGTTATGCGGTTTGGGGAGGGGAACACTGAAGCTTTCTTT. Protein product: CASSPVMRFGEGNTEAFF.